This T cell receptor (beta chain) stems from a study of cytomegalovirus exposure and HLA in healthy donors. About the study: Around 200 million T cells yielded 120 million or so unique TCR beta sequences, as an earlier analysis found.

Both 60 Vbeta primers and 13 Jbeta primers went into the PCR. Data came from immunoSEQ multiplex PCR; TCRdb stores just in-frame clones and leaves some out. The table lists about 160,000 clones, roughly 71% of them singletons. A word on this clone: Its antigen remains unknown.

Study-level points and caveats: Earlier analysis yielded a pattern in which most TCR beta V segments were productive about 90% or about 30% of the time. In a later analysis, productive TCRs from donors in an Asian-associated ancestry cluster reportedly carried fewer N-insertions than the cohort mean. Highly shared sequence variants in one cluster were likely a sequencing artifact.

This CDR3 region has 14 residues. Germline CDR1 reads KGHSH; CDR2 reads LQKENI. Trimming removed 6 bases from V and 2 bases from J, with 13 bases in between. The chain employs TRBV18 and TRBJ1-2, with unresolved D. The receptor comes from a male donor in good health and CMV-seropositive. Sequencing was carried out using PBMCs. This CDR3 is CASSQAGGNYGYTF. Here the CDR3 DNA reads TGTGCCAGCTCCCAAGCGGGAGGGAACTATGGCTACACCTTC.